The source of this T cell receptor (beta chain) is a study of blood T cell repertoires in COVID-19. Study in general: COVID-19 samples, acute and convalescent, were from the United States, Italy and Spain. The analysed material was cDNA or gDNA that came from T cells, B-cell-depleted T cells, or PBMCs.

Followed over time, Seattle patients had been enrolled while infection was active. In the source study's methods: Amplification of reference gene primers provided the estimated nucleated cell counts. TCRdb keeps only in-frame clones here, not all; method: immunoSEQ multiplex PCR. V, J and clone size were drawn from that table, and D and trimming were deduced from the DNA. The table has 150,000 to 200,000 clones, 82% seen once. The material sequenced was peripheral blood. The clonotype was recovered from a woman in her fifties or sixties with COVID-19, enrolled during active disease.

In nucleotides, the CDR3 is TGTGCCAGCAGAATTACAGGGAGGGAGTTCTTC. Translating it yields CASRITGREFF. This chain connects TRBV12-3 or TRBV12-4 to TRBJ2-1, with a tentative D call TRBD2 (7 bases). V lost 6 bases, J lost 14 bases, and 14 bases lay in between. The CDR3 runs 11 residues.